This T cell receptor (beta chain) was captured by sequencing in a study of T cell responses to AZD1222 COVID-19 vaccine. Per the germline V gene, CDR1 is KGHDR and CDR2 is SFDVKD. CDR3 length equals 15 residues. Losses at the gene ends were 6 bases for V and 5 bases for J; bases not matched to a gene: 7. This clone was counted once. Its specificity is unknown. Study outcomes and limitations: AZD1222 recipients seropositive at baseline numbered only 5 or 6. Increases in Spike-specific TCR breadth and depth were seen after two AZD1222 doses.

Method: immunoSEQ multiplex PCR; TCRdb's copy keeps in-frame clones and lacks some. The repertoire holds 100,000 to 150,000 clones, with roughly 87% as singletons. The sample in question was peripheral blood, obtained on day 0 of AZD1222 vaccination. This sequence was found in an adult in good health. The V call is TRBV24-1, the J call TRBJ2-5; 11 bases fit TRBD1. In DNA form, the CDR3 reads TGTGCCACCAGTCTCGGACAGGGGGCAGCGGAGACCCAGTACTTC. This encodes CATSLGQGAAETQYF.